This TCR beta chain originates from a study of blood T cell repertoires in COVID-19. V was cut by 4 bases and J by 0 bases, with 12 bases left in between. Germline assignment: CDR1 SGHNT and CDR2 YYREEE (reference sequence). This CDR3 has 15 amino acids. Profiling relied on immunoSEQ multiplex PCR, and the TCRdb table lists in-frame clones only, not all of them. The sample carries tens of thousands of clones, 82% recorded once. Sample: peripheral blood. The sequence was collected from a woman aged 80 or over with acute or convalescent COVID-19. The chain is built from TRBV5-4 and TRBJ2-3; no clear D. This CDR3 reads CASSLDSPSTDTQYF. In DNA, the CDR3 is TGTGCCAGCAGCCTAGACTCCCCAAGCACAGATACGCAGTATTTT.